The 11 T cell receptor beta chains given below trace back to one sample, sequenced in a study of T cell repertoires in cytomegalovirus infection. The antigens of these receptors remain unknown. TCRdb re-derived calls from the reads in MiXCR, one entry per CDR3 protein. The sample records approximately 130,000 distinct CDR3 sequences, roughly a quarter being singletons. The sample comprised PBMCs, sequenced either directly or after in vitro stimulation (not recorded which). The receptors shown here come from a human donor in good health (CMV status not recorded). Some clones in this sample may be carry-over from other donors' samples.

The chain employs TRBV10-3 and TRBJ1-5, with a tentative D call TRBD1 (6 bases). The length of the CDR3 is 18 residues. Looked up from germline, CDR1 is ENHRY and CDR2 is SYGVKD. Trimming took off 3 bases at V and 0 bases at J, with 18 bases between the two ends. CDR3: CAISEAGHFLSSNQPQHF. CDR3 DNA sequence: TGTGCCATCAGTGAAGCGGGACACTTTCTATCTAGCAATCAGCCCCAGCATTTT.

The chain uses TRBV5-4 and TRBJ1-2; 10 bases are shared with TRBD1. The CDR3 is 16 amino acids. Trimming cost V 4 bases and J 0 bases; bases outside gene matches: 6. The germline V gene has CDR1 SGHNT and CDR2 YYREEE (reference sequence). CDR3 amino acids: CASSPRDRGANYGYTF. CDR3 nucleotide sequence: TGTGCCAGCAGCCCCCGGGACAGGGGAGCTAACTATGGCTACACCTTC.

In DNA form, the CDR3 reads TGTGCCACCAGTGATGCCCGGACCGTAGGGTCTGGGGCCAACGTCCTGACTTTC. Residues: CATSDARTVGSGANVLTF. V gene TRBV24-1 combines with J gene TRBJ2-6; no reliable D call. The CDR3 has 18 amino acids. The germline gives CDR1 KGHDR, CDR2 SFDVKD. V was cut by 3 bases and J by 1 base, with 15 bases left in between.

This clonotype has only a few counts. V and J are TRBV7-2 and TRBJ2-7; D may be TRBD1 or TRBD2 (7 bases each). V lost 4 bases to trimming and J lost 0 bases, with 16 bases between them. The CDR3 covers 16 residues. Germline V gene lookup returns CDR1 SGHTA and CDR2 FQGNSA. The CDR3 spells CASSWAGDSPSYEQYV. Here the CDR3 DNA reads TGTGCCAGCAGCTGGGCGGGGGACAGTCCCTCCTACGAGCAGTACGTC.

The chain has TRBV7-2 and TRBJ2-7; D is possibly TRBD2 (5 bases). V lost 2 bases to trimming and J lost 6 bases, with 8 bases between them. The CDR3 has 12 residues. CDR1 is SGHTA and CDR2 is FQGNSA in the germline V gene. In nucleotides, the CDR3 is TGTGCCAGCAGCTTAATTCGGGGCGAGCAGTACGTC. It is translated as CASSLIRGEQYV.

In this sample, this clonotype turned up many times. The rearrangement joins TRBV7-9 to TRBJ1-1; D call uncertain. CDR1 is SEHNR, CDR2 FQNEAQ, per germline (reference sequence). The CDR3 sequence is 15 residues long. The V gene lost 5 bases and the J gene lost 3 bases, with 16 bases spanning the gap. The DNA of the CDR3 is TGTGCCAGCAGCCACCCGGCCAGGTCGGACACTGAAGCTTTCTTT. Translated: CASSHPARSDTEAFF.

This clonotype turned up a few times. The CDR3 spells CASSQSVGTMVSGEKLFF. The CDR3 DNA sequence: TGCGCCAGCAGCCAATCGGTGGGGACAATGGTGTCCGGGGAAAAACTGTTTTTT. The J gene is TRBJ1-4, the V gene TRBV4-1; D may be TRBD1 (6 bases). This CDR3 has 18 residues. Germline CDR1 MGHRA, CDR2 YSYEKL. The V gene lost 2 bases and the J gene lost 8 bases, with 24 bases spanning the gap.

The chain combines TRBV6-1 with TRBJ2-5; no clear D. Germline CDR1 is MNHNS and CDR2 is SASEGT. V lost 4 bases and J lost 4, with 16 bases in between. The CDR3 is made up of 15 amino acids. DNA of the CDR3: TGTGCCAGCAGTGGTGAGAGTTGGGGTTCAGAGACCCAGTACTTC. It yields the protein CASSGESWGSETQYF.

The chain combines TRBV6-6 with TRBJ2-5, with D unresolved. The CDR3 length is 13 residues. Germline-derived CDR1 and CDR2 are MNHNY and SVGAGI (reference sequence). Trimming cost V 0 bases and J 5 bases, with 7 bases left between them. The CDR3 nucleotides are TGTGCCAGCAGTTACTCAAGGGCGGAGACCCAGTACTTC. Its translation: CASSYSRAETQYF.

This clonotype was seen only a few times. J is TRBJ2-5 and V is TRBV7-9; tentatively, D is TRBD2 (6 bases). V lost 4 bases and J lost 0, with 12 bases in between. Germline-derived CDR1 and CDR2 are SEHNR and FQNEAQ (reference sequence). CDR3 length: 15 amino acids. Here the CDR3 DNA reads TGTGCCAGCAGCTCGAACCGGGACTACCAAGAGACCCAGTACTTC. This gives the protein CASSSNRDYQETQYF.

There are many counts of this clonotype. The V and J genes are TRBV7-2 and TRBJ2-2; D remains ambiguous. Germline CDR1 and CDR2: SGHTA and FQGNSA. This CDR3 comprises 15 residues. Trimming cost V 5 bases and J 1 base, with 11 bases left between them. In nucleotides, the CDR3 is TGTGCCAGCAGCCCGACAAGGGTGAACACCGGGGAGCTGTTTTTT. It specifies CASSPTRVNTGELFF.